The clone carrying this TCR beta chain was counted many times. Its specificity is not known. Germline V gene sequence: CDR1 SGHNT, CDR2 YENEEA. CDR3 length: 13 amino acids. Trimming pared 2 bases from V and 0 bases from J, leaving 5 bases between. The data originate from a study of breast tumors, draining lymph nodes, adjacent tissues. Breast cancer patients provided tissue from their axillary draining lymph nodes. TCRdb reprocessed the multiplex PCR reads with MiXCR, giving one entry per CDR3 protein. The table records roughly 220,000 distinct CDR3 sequences, around 34% of them present only once. Study outcomes and limitations: Tumors had less TCR diversity than lymph nodes, more than nontumor tissue.

Material: axillary lymph node tissue. The chain uses TRBV11-3 and TRBJ2-7; unclear D gene. The receptor comes from a female donor with breast cancer. Some clones in this sample may be carry-over from other donors' samples. CDR3 sequence reads: CASSLILSYEQYF. The DNA for the CDR3 is TGTGCCAGCAGCTTAATTCTCTCCTACGAGCAGTACTTC.